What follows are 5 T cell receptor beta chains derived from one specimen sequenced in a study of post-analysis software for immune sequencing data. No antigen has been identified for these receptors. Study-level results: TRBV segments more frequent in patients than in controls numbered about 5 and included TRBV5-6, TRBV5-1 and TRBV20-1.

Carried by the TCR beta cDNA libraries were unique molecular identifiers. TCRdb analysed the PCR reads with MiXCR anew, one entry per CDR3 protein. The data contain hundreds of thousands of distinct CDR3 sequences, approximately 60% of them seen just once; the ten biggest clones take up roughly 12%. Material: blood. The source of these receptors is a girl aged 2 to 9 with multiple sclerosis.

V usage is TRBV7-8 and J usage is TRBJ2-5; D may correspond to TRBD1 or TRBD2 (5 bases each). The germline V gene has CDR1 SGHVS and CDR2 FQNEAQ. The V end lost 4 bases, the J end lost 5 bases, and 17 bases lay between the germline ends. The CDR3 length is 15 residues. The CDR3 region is CASSWIGGSRETQYF. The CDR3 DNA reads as TGTGCCAGCAGCTGGATTGGGGGATCGAGGGAGACCCAGTACTTC.

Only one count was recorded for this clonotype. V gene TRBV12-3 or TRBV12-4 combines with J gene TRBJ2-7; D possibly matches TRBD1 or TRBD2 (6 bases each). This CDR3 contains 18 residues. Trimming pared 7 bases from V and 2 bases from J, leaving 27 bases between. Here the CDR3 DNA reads TGTGCCAGCACCCCGGGGGCTGGGAAGGAGGGTGGGACCTACGAGCAGTACTTC. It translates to CASTPGAGKEGGTYEQYF.

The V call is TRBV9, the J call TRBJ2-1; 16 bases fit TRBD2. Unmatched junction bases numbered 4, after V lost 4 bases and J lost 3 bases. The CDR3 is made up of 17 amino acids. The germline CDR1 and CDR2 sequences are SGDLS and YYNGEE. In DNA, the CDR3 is TGTGCCAGCAGCCAGGGACTAGCGGGGGGGGACTACAATGAGCAGTTCTTC. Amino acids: CASSQGLAGGDYNEQFF.

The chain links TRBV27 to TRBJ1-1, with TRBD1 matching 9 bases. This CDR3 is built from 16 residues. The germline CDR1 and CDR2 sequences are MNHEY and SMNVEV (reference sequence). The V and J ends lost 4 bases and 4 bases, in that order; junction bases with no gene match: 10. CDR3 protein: CASSSIRDRVTTEAFF. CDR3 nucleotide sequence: TGTGCCAGCAGTTCAATCCGGGACAGGGTGACCACTGAAGCTTTCTTT.

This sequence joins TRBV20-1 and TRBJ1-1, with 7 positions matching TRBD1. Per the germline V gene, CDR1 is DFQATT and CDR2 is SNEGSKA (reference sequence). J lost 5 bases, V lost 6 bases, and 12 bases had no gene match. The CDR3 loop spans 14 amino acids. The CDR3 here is CSANPGGWSTEAFF. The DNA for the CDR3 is TGCAGTGCCAACCCAGGGGGATGGAGTACTGAAGCTTTCTTT.